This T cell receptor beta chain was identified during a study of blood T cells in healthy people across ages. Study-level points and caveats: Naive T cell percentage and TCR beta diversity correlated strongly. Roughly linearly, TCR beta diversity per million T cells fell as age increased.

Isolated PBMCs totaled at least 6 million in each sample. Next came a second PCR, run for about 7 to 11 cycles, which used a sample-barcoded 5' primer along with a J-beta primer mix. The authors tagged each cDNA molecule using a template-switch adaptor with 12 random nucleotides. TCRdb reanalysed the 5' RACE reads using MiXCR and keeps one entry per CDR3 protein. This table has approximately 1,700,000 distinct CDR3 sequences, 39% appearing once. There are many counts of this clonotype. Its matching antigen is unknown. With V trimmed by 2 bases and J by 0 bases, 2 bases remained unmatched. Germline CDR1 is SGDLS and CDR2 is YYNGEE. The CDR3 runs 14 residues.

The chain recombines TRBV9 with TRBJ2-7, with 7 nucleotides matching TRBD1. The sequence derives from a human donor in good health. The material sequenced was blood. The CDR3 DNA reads TGTGCCAGCAGCGTGGGGACAGTCTCCTACGAGCAGTACTTC. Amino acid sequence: CASSVGTVSYEQYF.